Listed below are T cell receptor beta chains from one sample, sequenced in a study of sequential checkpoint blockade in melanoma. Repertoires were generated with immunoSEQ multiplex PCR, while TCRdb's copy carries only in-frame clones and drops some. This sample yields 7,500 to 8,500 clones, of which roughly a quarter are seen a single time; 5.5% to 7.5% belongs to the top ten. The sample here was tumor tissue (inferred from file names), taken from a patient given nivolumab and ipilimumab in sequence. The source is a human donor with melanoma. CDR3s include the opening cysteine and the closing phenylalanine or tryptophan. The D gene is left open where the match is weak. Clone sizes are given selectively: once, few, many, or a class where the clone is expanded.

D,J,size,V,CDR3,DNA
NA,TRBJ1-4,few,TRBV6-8,CASRGAGRANEKLFF,TGTGCCAGCAGGGGGGCGGGGCGAGCTAATGAAAAACTGTTTTTT
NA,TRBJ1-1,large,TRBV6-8,CASSRGQILNTEAFF,TGTGCCAGCAGCCGCGGACAGATCTTGAACACTGAAGCTTTCTTT
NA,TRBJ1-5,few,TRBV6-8,CASSPGSNQPQHF,TGTGCCAGCAGCCCCGGTAGCAATCAGCCCCAGCATTTT
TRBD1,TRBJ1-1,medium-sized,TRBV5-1,CASSLGRGRTEAFF,TGCGCCAGCAGCTTGGGCAGGGGGCGGACTGAAGCTTTCTTT
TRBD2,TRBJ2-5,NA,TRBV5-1,CASSLGAGGVQETQYF,TGCGCCAGCAGCTTGGGAGCGGGGGGGGTACAAGAGACCCAGTACTTC
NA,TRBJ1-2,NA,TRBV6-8,CASSETDYGYTF,TGTGCCAGCAGTGAGACGGACTATGGCTACACCTTC
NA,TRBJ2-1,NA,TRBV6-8,CASSYGVNEQFF,TGTGCCAGCAGTTACGGGGTGAATGAGCAGTTCTTC
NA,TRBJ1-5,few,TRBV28,CASSPPQGWGQPQHF,TGTGCCAGCAGTCCCCCCCAGGGTTGGGGTCAGCCCCAGCATTTT
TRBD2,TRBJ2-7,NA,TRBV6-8,CASSRLASSSYEQYF,TGTGCCAGCAGCCGACTAGCGAGTAGCTCCTACGAGCAGTACTTC
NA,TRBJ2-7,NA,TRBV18,CASSYGRTYEQYF,TGTGCCAGCTCGTATGGACGGACCTACGAGCAGTACTTC
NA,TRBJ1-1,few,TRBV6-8,CASSYMRGTEAFF,TGTGCCAGCAGTTACATGAGGGGGACTGAAGCTTTCTTT
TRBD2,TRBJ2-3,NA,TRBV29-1,CSGLAGGADTQYF,TGCAGCGGATTAGCGGGGGGGGCAGATACGCAGTATTTT
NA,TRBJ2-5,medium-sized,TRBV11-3,CASSLVGKLGETQYF,TGTGCCAGCAGCTTAGTGGGCAAACTGGGGGAGACCCAGTACTTC
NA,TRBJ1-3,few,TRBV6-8,CASSHKGKGNTIYF,TGTGCCAGCAGTCACAAGGGGAAAGGAAACACCATATATTTT
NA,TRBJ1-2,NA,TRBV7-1,CASSTDPQFGYTF,TGTGCCAGCAGCACCGACCCTCAGTTCGGCTACACCTTC
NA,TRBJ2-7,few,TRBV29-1,CSVEGESSYEQYF,TGCAGCGTTGAAGGGGAAAGCTCCTACGAGCAGTACTTC
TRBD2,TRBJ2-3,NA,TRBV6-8,CASSLRGSGATPDTQYF,TGTGCCAGCAGTCTACGGGGGAGCGGGGCCACCCCAGATACGCAGTATTTT
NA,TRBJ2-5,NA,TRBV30,CACNPGASQETQYF,TGTGCCTGCAATCCGGGAGCTAGCCAAGAGACCCAGTACTTC
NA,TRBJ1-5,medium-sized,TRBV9,CASKGQSNQPQHF,TGTGCCAGCAAAGGACAGAGCAATCAGCCCCAGCATTTT
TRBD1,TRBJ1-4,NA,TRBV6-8,CASRQGAGEKLFF,TGTGCCAGCAGACAGGGGGCCGGTGAAAAACTGTTTTTT
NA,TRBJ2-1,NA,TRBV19,CASSTPWTKSSYNEQFF,TGTGCCAGTAGTACTCCATGGACTAAAAGCTCCTACAATGAGCAGTTCTTC
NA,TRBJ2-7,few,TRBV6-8,CASSSVKGGSTSYEQYF,TGTGCCAGCAGTTCCGTCAAGGGGGGGAGTACCTCCTACGAGCAGTACTTC
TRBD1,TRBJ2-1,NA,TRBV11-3,CASSLTPSQGAQFF,TGTGCCAGCAGCTTAACCCCTTCACAGGGGGCGCAGTTCTTC
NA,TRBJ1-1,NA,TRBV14,CASSQAGLYTEAFF,TGTGCCAGCAGCCAAGCGGGTCTATACACTGAAGCTTTCTTT
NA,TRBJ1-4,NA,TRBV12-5,CASGLSQGFEEKLFF,TGTGCTAGTGGTTTGTCTCAAGGGTTCGAGGAAAAACTGTTTTTT
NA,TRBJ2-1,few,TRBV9,CASSELGHNEQFF,TGTGCCAGCAGTGAACTGGGGCACAATGAGCAGTTCTTC
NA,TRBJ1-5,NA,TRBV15,CATSPSTGYQPQHF,TGTGCCACCAGCCCGTCCACAGGGTATCAGCCCCAGCATTTT
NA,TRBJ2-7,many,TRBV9,CASSVAGGPAYEQYF,TGTGCCAGCAGCGTAGCTGGGGGGCCGGCCTACGAGCAGTACTTC
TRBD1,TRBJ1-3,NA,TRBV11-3,CASSNRGEENTIYF,TGTGCCAGCAGTAACAGGGGGGAGGAAAACACCATATATTTT
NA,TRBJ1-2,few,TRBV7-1,CASSLLIVGGYTF,TGTGCCAGCAGCTTATTAATCGTCGGAGGCTACACCTTC
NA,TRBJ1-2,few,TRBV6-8,CATTLDTAYGYTF,TGTGCCACCACGCTGGACACAGCCTATGGCTACACCTTC